Each of the 16 T cell receptor beta chains below was sequenced from the same sample in a study of shared clonotypes between healthy human individuals. Generated by immunoSEQ multiplex PCR, the TCRdb table keeps only in-frame clones and is missing some. The sample has roughly 1.5 million clones; approximately 98% are singletons. The material sequenced was naive CD4+ T cells sorted from blood. Documented subset: CD45RA+ positively selected. These TCRs come from a man aged 30-40 years in good health.

Comment on this clone: The sample contains more than one DNA sequence encoding this CDR3. This sequence joins TRBV9 and TRBJ2-5; 10 positions agree with TRBD2. Germline CDR1 SGDLS, CDR2 YYNGEE. The length of the CDR3 is 15 residues. The V and J ends lost 2 bases and 3 bases, in that order; junction bases with no gene match: 4. The CDR3 sequence: CASSVSGTSEETQYF. The DNA of the CDR3 is TGTGCCAGCAGCGTTTCCGGGACTAGCGAAGAGACCCAGTACTTC.

This chain links TRBV9 with TRBJ2-7, with 7 bases matching TRBD1. Germline loops: CDR1 SGDLS, CDR2 YYNGEE. The CDR3 extends over 13 amino acids. The V gene end was trimmed by 3 bases and the J gene end by 4 bases; junction bases not matched to a gene: 4. The CDR3 loop is CASSAIQGYEQYF. Written as DNA, the CDR3 is TGTGCCAGCAGCGCGATACAGGGGTACGAGCAGTACTTC.

J is TRBJ2-5 and V is TRBV28; 12 positions agree with TRBD2. Germline CDR1 reads MDHEN; CDR2 reads SYDVKM. The CDR3 covers 12 residues. This chain's CDR3 is CVTSGRGETQYF. The CDR3 DNA reads as TGTGTGACTAGCGGGAGAGGGGAGACCCAGTACTTC.

The gene calls are TRBV7-4 and TRBJ1-1; D unresolved. CDR3 length: 15 residues. Germline-derived CDR1 and CDR2 are SGHVT and SQSDAQ. Trimming left V 6 bases short and J 4 bases short, with 18 bases between. In nucleotides, the CDR3 is TGTGCCAGCAGACATCGGCCAGGAAAGGGCACTGAAGCTTTCTTT. Translation: CASRHRPGKGTEAFF.

The J gene is TRBJ1-1, the V gene TRBV29-1; no definite D call. The CDR3 covers 13 residues. V gave up 1 base and J gave up 0 bases, with 6 bases separating them. Germline V gene data show CDR1 as SQVTM and CDR2 as ANQGSEA. The CDR3 is CSVEGLLNTEAFF. In nucleotides, the CDR3 is TGCAGCGTTGAAGGACTTCTGAACACTGAAGCTTTCTTT.

V is TRBV18 and J is TRBJ1-5; D is uncertain. There are 15 residues in the CDR3. Germline CDR1 KGHSH, CDR2 LQKENI. Trimming stripped 1 base from V and 3 bases from J, with 10 bases between. The CDR3 DNA is TGTGCCAGCTCACCACGGAGCAGCTACAATCAGCCCCAGCATTTT. As protein: CASSPRSSYNQPQHF.

This rearrangement joins TRBV9 to TRBJ2-1, with TRBD2 as a possible D gene (6 bases). Germline assignment: CDR1 SGDLS and CDR2 YYNGEE. There are 15 residues in the CDR3. With 2 bases removed from V and 4 bases from J, the gap between germline ends came to 13 bases. CDR3 region: CASSVLGGPYNEQFF. The CDR3, as DNA: TGTGCCAGCAGCGTCCTGGGAGGACCATACAATGAGCAGTTCTTC.

CDR3 sequence reads: CASSKQGSGNTIYF. CDR3 nucleotides: TGTGCCAGTAGTAAACAGGGCTCTGGAAACACCATATATTTT. The chain combines TRBV19 with TRBJ1-3, with D possibly matching TRBD1 (6 bases). Trimming shortened V by 4 bases and J by 0 bases, and 7 bases separated the two germline ends. From germline, CDR1 is LNHDA and CDR2 SQIVND (reference sequence). The CDR3 is made up of 14 amino acids.

V is TRBV7-3 and J is TRBJ1-1, with D maybe TRBD1 (6 bases). The V gene lost 2 bases and the J gene lost 4 bases, with 11 bases spanning the gap. This CDR3 spans 14 amino acids. Germline V gene sequence: CDR1 SGHTA, CDR2 FQGTGA. The CDR3 region has the DNA TGTGCCAGCAGCTTACAGGGAGGGGGCACTGAAGCTTTCTTT. Its translation is CASSLQGGGTEAFF. The variable domain in full, completed from reference TRBV7-3 and TRBJ1-1, reads GAGVSQTPSNKVTEKGKYVELRCDPISGHTALYWYRQSLGQGPEFLIYFQGTGAADDSGLPNDRFFAVRPEGSVSTLKIQRTERGDSAVYLCASSLQGGGTEAFFGQGTRLTVV.

This clone was observed once. The chain employs TRBV7-6 and TRBJ1-1; 8 positions agree with TRBD1. The ends lost 5 bases at V and 11 bases at J; junction bases unmatched: 16. Germline CDR1 SGHVS, CDR2 FNYEAQ. The CDR3 runs 15 residues. The CDR3 DNA follows: TGTGCCAGCAGCACACTAGGTGGACAGGGACTTGCGGCTTTCTTT. Protein product: CASSTLGGQGLAAFF.

The chain links TRBV5-4 to TRBJ1-1, with unresolved D. CDR1 is SGHNT and CDR2 is YYREEE in the germline V gene (reference sequence). The V end was cut by 0 bases, the J end by 8 bases, with 11 bases between. This CDR3 spans 13 amino acids. Written as DNA, the CDR3 is TGTGCCAGCAGCTTGGAAGTACCTGGGGAAGCTTTCTTT. Its translation is CASSLEVPGEAFF.

J is TRBJ2-3 and V is TRBV18, with D possibly TRBD2 on 5 matching bases. The germline V and J ends were trimmed by 2 bases and 1 base, with 10 bases remaining between them. This CDR3 region has 15 residues. Germline V gene lookup returns CDR1 KGHSH and CDR2 LQKENI. The CDR3 sequence is CASSPSGPRTDTQYF. The CDR3 DNA is TGTGCCAGCTCACCAAGCGGACCCCGCACAGATACGCAGTATTTT.

This chain joins TRBV18 and TRBJ2-7; 10 bases map to TRBD2. CDR1 is KGHSH and CDR2 is LQKENI in the germline V gene. J lost 4 bases, V lost 3 bases, and 3 bases had no gene match. There are 14 residues in the CDR3. The CDR3 DNA is TGTGCCAGCTCACCTGGACTAGCGGTTTACGAGCAGTACTTC. It is translated as CASSPGLAVYEQYF. The full variable domain, in which reference TRBV18 and TRBJ2-7 provide the parts outside the CDR3, is NAGVMQNPRHLVRRRGQEARLRCSPMKGHSHVYWYRQLPEEGLKFMVYLQKENIIDESGMPKERFSAEFPKEGPSILRIQQVVRGDSAAYFCASSPGLAVYEQYFGPGTRLTVT.

A note on this clone: At the DNA level, this CDR3 is encoded by other sequences in the same sample as well. The chain uses TRBV7-2 and TRBJ2-7, with 7 positions matching TRBD1. V lost 1 base and J lost 4; bases outside the gene matches: 4. The CDR3 spans 14 residues. Germline V gene data show CDR1 as SGHTA and CDR2 as FQGNSA. The CDR3 DNA sequence: TGTGCCAGCAGCTTAGGGGACAGCCTGTACGAGCAGTACTTC. This sequence encodes CASSLGDSLYEQYF.

This clone showed up just once. The chain employs TRBV14 and TRBJ1-1; a weak D match, TRBD1 (5 bases). Trimming cost V 3 bases and J 7 bases, with 15 bases left between them. The CDR3 is made up of 14 amino acids. CDR1 is SGHDN, CDR2 FVKESK, per germline. The CDR3 DNA is TGTGCCAGCAGCCATGCCGGGGACCCCTTTGAAGCTTTCTTT. Protein product: CASSHAGDPFEAFF.

The chain combines TRBV21-1 with TRBJ2-2; TRBD1 is the table's D call, not checked against the DNA. TRBV21-1 is flagged as a pseudogene. The CDR3 length is 12 residues. The CDR3 sequence is CASETGSGELFF. The CDR3 DNA follows: TGTGCCAGCGAGACAGGGTCCGGGGAGCTGTTTTTT.